This TCR beta chain is drawn from a study of cytomegalovirus exposure and HLA in healthy donors. General study findings and limits: Most TCR sequences were uncommon, yet certain public TCRs appeared in many donors.

The PCR used 60 Vbeta and 13 Jbeta primers. Produced via immunoSEQ multiplex PCR; TCRdb's table is partial and in-frame only. The sample contains around 160,000 clones, around 67% of which appear only once. Comments on this clone: What it binds is not known.

Sequenced sample: PBMCs. This sequence originates from a woman aged 18-35 years in good health and CMV-seropositive.

Here the CDR3 DNA reads TGTGCCAGTAGTATCGGGGGACAGGGGGCCGCTTTCTTT. Translating gives CASSIGGQGAAFF. The chain joins TRBV19 to TRBJ1-1; 12 bases map to TRBD1. The V gene's germline CDR1 is LNHDA and CDR2 SQIVND (reference sequence). The CDR3 has 13 residues. With 3 bases clipped from V and 11 bases from J, the junction kept 4 bases outside the gene matches.